This entry concerns a single T cell receptor beta chain. This clonotype was counted ten times or more. Its recognized antigen is unknown. One base away there is no much larger clone; base qualities are not given. The data belong to a study of CD8 T cells in ankylosing spondylitis listed by TCRdb under 2017. About the full investigation: T cell receptor beta repertoires were profiled in healthy donors and ankylosing spondylitis patients so that disease-linked TCR variants could be found. In total, the full study cohort was made up of roughly 110 healthy donors and about two dozen ankylosing spondylitis patients. Peripheral blood samples were taken, and synovial fluid was additionally collected from ankylosing spondylitis patients. What the study reported, not specific to this receptor: The disease-linked clones were reported to be significantly enriched in matched synovial fluid samples from ankylosing spondylitis patients. Some of the motif variants had been reported before in the synovial fluid and blood of reactive arthritis patients, a finding that suggests common disease-initiation mechanisms. The disease-linked clones had a CD8+ phenotype and were found at relatively low frequencies in peripheral blood. Blood from ankylosing spondylitis patients appeared to be characterized by a TCR beta motif made up of several highly homologous amino acid variants.

According to the germline V gene, CDR1 reads SGHRS and CDR2 reads YFSETQ. The CDR3 numbers 13 residues from cysteine through phenylalanine. The kept DNA is CDR3 alone, 39 bases in frame from the first base. V loses 0 bases of germline sequence and J loses 1 base, and the interval between the two ends is 4 bases. The sequencer was an Illumina HiSeq 2500. TCR beta libraries were prepared by quantitative 5'-RACE with molecular barcodes. The source study handled its data this way. A new computational method based on a probabilistic model of VDJ rearrangement was used to identify disease-linked TCR variants. Starting from the raw public reads, TCRdb applied fastp trimming at Q25, assembled clones with MiXCR and retained in-frame beta chains. Every distinct CDR3 protein forms one entry, paired with its most common genes and DNA. TCRdb's processing, not the authors' own work, is the source of the V and J calls. This sample lists 150,000 to 200,000 distinct CDR3 sequences; roughly 12% were detected once. 25% to 30% of the sample goes to the ten largest clones.

The sequencing sample was made of blood, either unsorted or a sorted T cell fraction (not recorded which). The receptor's source is a male donor with ankylosing spondylitis or in good health (not recorded which). In this chain, TRBV5-1 is recombined with TRBJ1-1, with no reliable assignment of the D segment. The sequenced DNA is TGCGCCAGCAGCTTGGAACCGAACACTGAAGCTTTCTTT. This gives the protein CASSLEPNTEAFF.